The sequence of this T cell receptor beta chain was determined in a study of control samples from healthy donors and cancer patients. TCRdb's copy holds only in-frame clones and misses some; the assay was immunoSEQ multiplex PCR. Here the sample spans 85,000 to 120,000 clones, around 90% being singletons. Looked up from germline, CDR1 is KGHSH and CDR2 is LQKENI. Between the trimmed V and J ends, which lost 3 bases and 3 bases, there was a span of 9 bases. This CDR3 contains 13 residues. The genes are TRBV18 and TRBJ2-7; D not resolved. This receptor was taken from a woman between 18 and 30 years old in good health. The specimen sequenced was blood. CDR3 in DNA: TGTGCCAGCTCACCCGGCAGGCTCTACGAGCAGTACTTC. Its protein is CASSPGRLYEQYF. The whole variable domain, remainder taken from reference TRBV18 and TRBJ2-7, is NAGVMQNPRHLVRRRGQEARLRCSPMKGHSHVYWYRQLPEEGLKFMVYLQKENIIDESGMPKERFSAEFPKEGPSILRIQQVVRGDSAAYFCASSPGRLYEQYFGPGTRLTVT.